These T cell receptor beta chains were read from a single sample in a study of blood T cell repertoires in COVID-19. The repertoire was sequenced with immunoSEQ multiplex PCR; TCRdb's copy has only in-frame clones and lacks some. This table holds around 78,000 clones, about three quarters found once. Sequencing used peripheral blood. These receptor sequences come from a human donor in a cohort sampled during active COVID-19. The CDR3 runs from the conserved cysteine through the conserved F or W. Fields, in order: J gene, D gene, V gene, clone size, CDR3 protein, CDR3 DNA. The D gene is left open where the match is weak. Size is omitted from some rows. Given values are once, few, many or a class for expanded clones.

TRBJ1-6,.,TRBV5-1,.,CASSLSGGYNSPLHF,TGCGCCAGCAGCTTGTCGGGGGGGTATAATTCACCCCTCCACTTT
TRBJ2-7,.,TRBV30,.,CAWSEDTTGYEQYF,TGTGCCTGGAGTGAGGACACCACAGGGTACGAGCAGTACTTC
TRBJ1-5,.,TRBV29-1,few,CSVAMASNQPQHF,TGCAGCGTTGCCATGGCTAGCAATCAGCCCCAGCATTTT
TRBJ1-1,TRBD1,TRBV5-4,.,CASSSDRGEAFF,TGTGCCAGCAGCTCTGACAGGGGTGAAGCTTTCTTT
TRBJ1-2,TRBD1,TRBV5-1,.,CASSLIGQGPQGYTF,TGCGCCAGCAGCTTGATTGGACAGGGCCCACAGGGCTACACCTTC
TRBJ2-7,TRBD1,TRBV18,.,CASSPLPRTGSSYEQYF,TGTGCCAGCTCACCACTCCCCCGGACAGGGAGCTCCTACGAGCAGTACTTC
TRBJ1-1,.,TRBV2,.,CASSDSLNTEAFF,TGTGCCAGCAGCGACAGTTTGAACACTGAAGCTTTCTTT
TRBJ2-1,.,TRBV2,.,CASSEFLRGEQFF,TGTGCCAGCAGTGAATTTCTCAGGGGTGAGCAGTTCTTC
TRBJ1-1,.,TRBV7-9,.,CASSRMGPMNTEAFF,TGTGCCAGCAGCCGCATGGGGCCCATGAACACTGAAGCTTTCTTT
TRBJ2-3,TRBD2,TRBV2,once,CASIGTSGGLHIDTDTQYF,TGTGCCAGCATTGGGACTAGCGGGGGACTCCATATAGACACAGATACGCAGTATTTT
TRBJ2-3,TRBD1,TRBV7-3,.,CASSLNSGQGSDTQYF,TGTGCCAGCAGCTTAAATTCGGGACAGGGCTCGGATACGCAGTATTTT
TRBJ2-7,TRBD2,TRBV11-3,.,CASSLGGSGPAEQYF,TGTGCCAGCAGCTTAGGGGGTAGCGGGCCTGCGGAGCAGTACTTC
TRBJ1-2,TRBD1,TRBV28,.,CASSSTQRTGYYGYTF,TGTGCCAGCAGTTCTACTCAAAGGACAGGCTACTATGGCTACACCTTC
TRBJ2-5,TRBD2,TRBV15,.,CATSRGTRLETQYF,TGTGCCACCAGCAGAGGGACTAGGTTAGAGACCCAGTACTTC
TRBJ2-7,.,TRBV7-2,.,CASSPSPGHFYEQYF,TGTGCCAGCAGCCCCTCCCCGGGACACTTCTACGAGCAGTACTTC
TRBJ2-2,TRBD1,TRBV7-8,.,CASSFGTGYAGELFF,TGTGCCAGCAGCTTTGGGACAGGGTATGCCGGGGAGCTGTTTTTT
TRBJ1-1,.,TRBV6-5,.,CASKALQDTEAFF,TGTGCCAGCAAAGCTCTACAGGACACTGAAGCTTTCTTT
TRBJ2-5,.,TRBV7-2,.,CASSVAGTLETQYF,TGTGCCAGCAGCGTCGCCGGGACTTTGGAGACCCAGTACTTC
TRBJ2-1,TRBD2,TRBV19,.,CASSDRGGADNEQFF,TGTGCCAGTAGTGACCGGGGGGGGGCCGACAATGAGCAGTTCTTC
TRBJ1-2,TRBD1,TRBV5-1,.,CASIGVAGGEGYTF,TGCGCCAGCATTGGGGTCGCAGGGGGAGAGGGCTACACCTTC
TRBJ1-4,.,TRBV6-5,.,CASRAGITNEKLFF,TGTGCCAGCAGAGCCGGGATAACTAATGAAAAACTGTTTTTT
TRBJ1-2,TRBD1,TRBV18,few,CASSPGQDGYTF,TGTGCCAGCTCACCGGGACAGGATGGCTACACCTTC
TRBJ2-1,TRBD2,TRBV7-2,once,CASSPRAGGTYNEQFF,TGTGCCAGCAGCCCACGAGCCGGGGGGACCTACAATGAGCAGTTCTTC
TRBJ1-2,.,TRBV9,.,CASSLPGSAGYTF,TGTGCCAGCAGCCTCCCGGGGTCGGCTGGCTACACCTTC
TRBJ1-4,.,TRBV11-2,.,CASSSVGQGYEKLFF,TGTGCCAGCAGCTCTGTAGGGCAGGGTTATGAAAAACTGTTTTTT
TRBJ2-5,.,TRBV6-2/TRBV6-3,.,CASSSPTPGWVQGQETQYF,TGTGCCAGCAGTTCCCCGACCCCTGGTTGGGTGCAGGGCCAAGAGACCCAGTACTTC
TRBJ1-1,.,TRBV2,.,CASSKEGVSGAFF,TGTGCCAGCAGTAAGGAAGGCGTGTCGGGAGCTTTCTTT